Below are 24 T cell receptor beta chains sequenced from a single sample in a study of T cell changes during pregnancy in multiple sclerosis. Sequenced by immunoSEQ multiplex PCR; TCRdb stores in-frame clones only, minus some. This sample has fewer than 20,000 clones; nearly 96% occur once, and the top ten carry about 0.94%. Sequenced here: peripheral blood, sampled in the third trimester of pregnancy. These receptors all come from a female donor with multiple sclerosis, enrolled in a pregnancy study.

The chain employs TRBV28 and TRBJ1-5; D gene unclear. This CDR3 is 14 amino acids long. The germline V and J ends were trimmed by 5 bases and 6 bases, with 14 bases remaining between them. CDR1 and CDR2 from the germline V gene are MDHEN and SYDVKM. CDR3 region: CASSPAGLGQPQHF. DNA of the CDR3: TGTGCCAGCAGTCCTGCGGGTTTGGGTCAGCCCCAGCATTTT. The full variable domain, rest sourced from reference TRBV28 and TRBJ1-5, is DVKVTQSSRYLVKRTGEKVFLECVQDMDHENMFWYRQDPGLGLRLIYFSYDVKMKEKGDIPEGYSVSREKKERFSLILESASTNQTSMYLCASSPAGLGQPQHFGDGTRLSIL.

The chain recombines TRBV11-2 with TRBJ2-1, with D possibly being TRBD1 (5 bases). The CDR3 sequence is 15 residues long. The germline gives CDR1 SGHAT, CDR2 FQNNGV. The V end lost 5 bases, the J end lost 4 bases, and 15 bases lay between the germline ends. CDR3 loop: CASSPGLTAYNEQFF. CDR3 in DNA: TGTGCCAGCAGCCCGGGTCTGACAGCATACAATGAGCAGTTCTTC. Looking up the rest from reference TRBV11-2 and TRBJ2-1 gives the full variable domain: EAGVAQSPRYKIIEKRQSVAFWCNPISGHATLYWYQQILGQGPKLLIQFQNNGVVDDSQLPKDRFSAERLKGVDSTLKIQPAKLEDSAVYLCASSPGLTAYNEQFFGPGTRLTVL.

The chain combines TRBV6-1 with TRBJ2-1; 8 bases agree with TRBD2. This CDR3 region has 16 residues. The germline V gene has CDR1 MNHNS and CDR2 SASEGT. Losses at the gene ends were 4 bases for V and 4 bases for J; bases not matched to a gene: 9. The CDR3 DNA reads TGTGCCAGCAGTGGGAGGACTAGCCGAACTTACAATGAGCAGTTCTTC. Translation: CASSGRTSRTYNEQFF.

The chain employs TRBV10-3 and TRBJ2-7; TRBD2 aligns across 16 bases. Germline V lookup: CDR1 ENHRY, CDR2 SYGVKD. V dropped 3 bases and J dropped 2; count of bases not matched to a gene: 10. The CDR3 has 19 amino acids. The DNA of the CDR3 is TGTGCCATCAGTGAAATCGGGACTAGCGGGGGGGCCCCAACCTACGAGCAGTACTTC. As protein: CAISEIGTSGGAPTYEQYF.

The V and J genes are TRBV7-8 and TRBJ2-7, with 8 bases matching TRBD1. CDR1 is SGHVS and CDR2 is FQNEAQ in the germline V gene. The CDR3 covers 15 residues. After removal of 1 base from V and 3 bases from J, the junction contained 5 bases not matched to a gene. The CDR3 DNA is TGTGCCAGCAGCTTAGTACGGACAGGGAGCTACGAGCAGTACTTC. This gives the protein CASSLVRTGSYEQYF. Full variable domain (missing parts from reference TRBV7-8 and TRBJ2-7): GAGVSQSPRYKVAKRGQDVALRCDPISGHVSLFWYQQALGQGPEFLTYFQNEAQLDKSGLPSDRFFAERPEGSVSTLKIQRTQQEDSAVYLCASSLVRTGSYEQYFGPGTRLTVT.

V and J are TRBV2 and TRBJ2-7, with 8 bases matching TRBD1. The germline V gene encodes CDR1 SNHLY and CDR2 FYNNEI. The CDR3 spans 14 residues. Trimming at V came to 7 bases and at J to 0 bases, leaving 5 bases not matched to a gene. DNA for the CDR3: TGTGCCAGCACCCGACAGGGGAGCTCCTACGAGCAGTACTTC. Its translation is CASTRQGSSYEQYF.

The chain carries TRBV27 and TRBJ2-2, with TRBD2 matching 13 bases. Germline lookup yields CDR1 MNHEY and CDR2 SMNVEV (reference sequence). The CDR3 is 20 amino acids. Trimming at V came to 4 bases and at J to 5 bases, leaving 16 bases not matched to a gene. The CDR3 coding sequence is TGTGCCAGCAGTTCCCTTCTCCTGCCCGGGACTAGCGGGATTACCGGGGAGCTGTTTTTT. Its translation is CASSSLLLPGTSGITGELFF.

The CDR3 nucleotides read TGTGCCAGCAGCTTACTAGGACTAGCGGGGTCTGAGCAGTTCTTC. Residues: CASSLLGLAGSEQFF. V gene TRBV5-5 combines with J gene TRBJ2-1; 12 bases match TRBD2. Germline lookup yields CDR1 SGHKS and CDR2 YYEKEE (reference sequence). V shed 2 bases and J 9 bases; nucleotides not matched to a gene: 6. The CDR3 is 15 residues long.

The J gene is TRBJ1-4, the V gene TRBV4-3, with 7 bases identical to TRBD1. The trim removed 0 bases at V and 8 bases at J, leaving 9 bases unmatched. The CDR3 consists of 16 residues. CDR1 LGHNA and CDR2 YSLEER come from the germline V gene. The CDR3 DNA follows: TGCGCCAGCAGCCAAGATTGGAACAGGGGAGCAGAAAAACTGTTTTTT. Its translation: CASSQDWNRGAEKLFF.

The chain is built from TRBV2 and TRBJ1-1, with D maybe TRBD1 (5 bases). Trimming left V 6 bases short and J 1 base short, with 9 bases between. Germline CDR1 and CDR2: SNHLY and FYNNEI. The CDR3 runs to 13 residues. The DNA of the CDR3 is TGTGCCAGCAGCGCCCAGGGGAACACTGAAGCTTTCTTT. Translated: CASSAQGNTEAFF.

This chain joins TRBV5-4 and TRBJ2-5, with 12 bases lining up with TRBD2. V shed 0 bases, J shed 13 bases, and the junction held 7 bases outside the gene matches. Germline V gene lookup returns CDR1 SGHNT and CDR2 YYREEE (reference sequence). The CDR3 runs to 14 residues. Here the CDR3 DNA reads TGTGCCAGCAGCTTGGAGACTAGCGGGGGAGCTAGGTACTTC. Translating it yields CASSLETSGGARYF.

This chain connects TRBV9 to TRBJ1-6; D perhaps matches TRBD1 (6 bases). CDR3 length equals 16 residues. V lost 4 bases and J lost 7, with 18 bases in between. Germline CDR1 SGDLS, CDR2 YYNGEE. CDR3: CASSPRGGPPNSPLHF. The CDR3 DNA reads as TGTGCCAGCAGCCCCCGGGGGGGGCCACCGAATTCACCCCTCCACTTT.

A single count supports this clone. The CDR3 protein is CASSSPPEANTEAFF. The CDR3 DNA follows: TGTGCCAGCAGCTCTCCCCCCGAGGCGAACACTGAAGCTTTCTTT. J is TRBJ1-1 and V is TRBV7-9, with unresolved D. Germline CDR1 reads SEHNR; CDR2 reads FQNEAQ (reference sequence). The CDR3 covers 15 residues. V was cut by 4 bases and J by 1 base, with 13 bases left in between.

The V call is TRBV5-1, the J call TRBJ1-6, with TRBD1 matching over 8 bases. The CDR3 totals 15 residues. Germline loops: CDR1 SGHRS, CDR2 YFSETQ. Trimming cost V 5 bases and J 7 bases; bases outside gene matches: 8. CDR3 sequence: CASRPAGGGNSPLHF. Written as DNA, the CDR3 is TGCGCCAGCAGGCCCGCAGGGGGCGGAAATTCACCCCTCCACTTT.

V and J are TRBV5-4 and TRBJ1-2; D is unclear. The CDR3 sequence is 15 residues long. In germline, CDR1 is SGHNT, CDR2 YYREEE (reference sequence). The V end lost 4 bases, the J end lost 3 bases, and 16 bases lay between the germline ends. CDR3 DNA: TGTGCCAGCAGCCCGTTGAACAGAGTCGACTATGGCTACACCTTC. It translates to CASSPLNRVDYGYTF.

The chain has TRBV30 and TRBJ2-1; unclear D gene. V gave up 7 bases and J gave up 3 bases, with 13 bases separating them. The germline V gene encodes CDR1 GTSNPN and CDR2 SVGIG (reference sequence). This CDR3 spans 13 amino acids. This CDR3 reads CAYSRLYYNEQFF. CDR3 DNA: TGTGCCTACAGTCGGCTTTACTACAATGAGCAGTTCTTC.

This chain connects TRBV28 to TRBJ1-5; D gene ambiguous. Trimming removed 7 bases at V and 4 bases at J, with 11 bases between. CDR3 size: 13 residues. Germline loops: CDR1 MDHEN, CDR2 SYDVKM. CDR3 sequence: CASTGVSNQPQHF. The CDR3 coding sequence is TGTGCCAGCACCGGGGTCTCTAATCAGCCCCAGCATTTT.

The genes are TRBV12-5 and TRBJ2-2; 8 bases map to TRBD2. The V and J ends lost 2 bases and 0 bases, in that order; junction bases with no gene match: 14. The CDR3 extends over 20 amino acids. Germline V gives CDR1 LGHNT, CDR2 FRNRAP. CDR3 nucleotides: TGTGCTAGTGGTTTGCTTCATAAAGGGGGACTAGTTCCGAACACCGGGGAGCTGTTTTTT. It specifies CASGLLHKGGLVPNTGELFF.

The chain carries TRBV19 and TRBJ1-1, with 7 nucleotides matching TRBD1. Germline CDR1 and CDR2: LNHDA and SQIVND (reference sequence). The CDR3 length is 13 residues. Trimming took 5 bases from V and 6 from J; bases not matched to a gene: 6. The DNA for the CDR3 is TGTGCCAGTAGTCGACAGGGATGGTCTGAAGCTTTCTTT. This translates into CASSRQGWSEAFF.

The chain uses TRBV10-3 and TRBJ2-2; 9 bases are shared with TRBD1. Unmatched junction bases numbered 5, after V lost 2 bases and J lost 4 bases. The CDR3 runs to 16 residues. CDR1 is ENHRY, CDR2 SYGVKD, per germline. CDR3 nucleotide sequence: TGTGCCATCAGTGAGAGGGGGACAGGGTCCACCGGGGAGCTGTTTTTT. As protein: CAISERGTGSTGELFF.

The J gene is TRBJ2-1, the V gene TRBV15; 9 bases line up with TRBD2. V shed 5 bases and J 9 bases; nucleotides not matched to a gene: 11. The germline CDR1 and CDR2 sequences are LNHNV and YYDKDF (reference sequence). CDR3 length equals 15 residues. The CDR3 DNA is TGTGCCACCAGCGTGGCGCGGGAGGGACCCGGTGAGCAGTTCTTC. This sequence encodes CATSVAREGPGEQFF.

The chain employs TRBV2 and TRBJ1-4, with TRBD1 matching over 10 bases. This CDR3 is 15 amino acids long. In germline, CDR1 is SNHLY, CDR2 FYNNEI. J lost 8 bases, V lost 3 bases, and 6 bases had no gene match. The CDR3 loop reads CASSDPGQGWEKLFF. The CDR3 DNA is TGTGCCAGCAGTGACCCGGGACAGGGGTGGGAAAAACTGTTTTTT.

Points on this clone: A junction boundary mismatches the germline segment, possibly from a read error. This chain joins TRBV28 and TRBJ1-1; D not certain. This CDR3 has 14 amino acids. Germline V lookup: CDR1 MDHEN, CDR2 SYDVKM. CDR3 loop: CASSLGERSTQAFF. The CDR3 DNA follows: TGTGCCAGCAGTTTAGGAGAGAGAAGCACTCAAGCTTTCTTT. The full variable domain, its missing parts supplied by reference TRBV28 and TRBJ1-1, is DVKVTQSSRYLVKRTGEKVFLECVQDMDHENMFWYRQDPGLGLRLIYFSYDVKMKEKGDIPEGYSVSREKKERFSLILESASTNQTSMYLCASSLGERSTQAFFGQGTRLTVV.

The rearrangement uses TRBV28 and TRBJ2-4, with a possible D match to TRBD1 (5 bases). Deletions cut 3 bases from V and 13 bases from J, with 10 bases between. Per germline, CDR1 MDHEN and CDR2 SYDVKM. This CDR3 spans 11 amino acids. Here the CDR3 DNA reads TGTGCCAGCAGTTTTGGGCAGGGCCAGTACTTC. This encodes CASSFGQGQYF.